The clone carrying this TCR beta chain was detected only once. Its target is unknown. The record originates from a study of a mutant IDH1 vaccine in newly diagnosed glioma. Whole-study findings and limits: Across multiple MHC alleles, 93.3% of patients had vaccine-induced responses.

Produced via immunoSEQ multiplex PCR; TCRdb's table is partial and in-frame only. The sample lists about 62,000 clones, roughly 90% occurring once. The time point was: week 11, during vaccination. All doses held 300 ug of mutant IDH1 20-mer peptide, with topical imiquimod. The TCR was taken from a man aged 35-49 years with glioma. Source: PBMCs, taken from a glioma patient whose treatment included an IDH1 peptide vaccine.

DNA for the CDR3: TGTGCCACCAGCAGAGATTCCCGACAGGGGAACACTGAAGCTTTCTTT. This translates into CATSRDSRQGNTEAFF. This chain links TRBV15 with TRBJ1-1, with TRBD1 identical over 7 bases. The V segment lost 0 bases and the J segment 1 base; nucleotides outside the gene matches: 5. Germline V CDR1 and CDR2: LNHNV, YYDKDF (reference sequence). CDR3 length equals 16 residues.